Listed below are T cell receptor beta chains from one sample, sequenced in a study of cytomegalovirus exposure and HLA in healthy donors. Sequencing was performed with immunoSEQ multiplex PCR; in TCRdb, only in-frame clones are kept and a portion is missing. This table holds around 200,000 clones, around 89% found once. Sequences were obtained from PBMCs. The receptors here all came from a woman between 18 and 29 years old in good health and CMV-seronegative. The conserved cysteine and the conserved F or W are not part of the CDR3 here. D genes are given only for firm matches.

d_call	v_call	cdr3_aa
-	TRBV5-1	ASSLGQADGYT
-	TRBV14	ASSRYITRAGELF
-	TRBV27	ASSYRARAYGYT
TRBD1	TRBV7-6	ASSSRTGGLF
TRBD2	TRBV7-2	ASSFLAGALARGGTQY
-	TRBV19	ASRRENFYGYT
TRBD1	TRBV2	ASSPDRVNEQF
-	TRBV9	ASSVEARGNTEAF
-	TRBV13	ASSLDTGTSDYEQY
-	TRBV2	ASSADSTYGYT
TRBD1	TRBV6-6	ASSIIQGGWTEAF
-	TRBV7-2	ASSFSPSGNEQY
-	TRBV7-9	ASSLAQTEAF
TRBD2	TRBV9	ASSVGSSGNYEQY
TRBD1	TRBV18	ASSPTPGRGKHGYT
TRBD1	TRBV7-2	ASSLDRAAF
TRBD1	TRBV5-1	ASSPGQPNEKLF
-	TRBV9	ASSVGIWVSYNEQF
TRBD2	TRBV7-9	ASSSSGGEQF
TRBD2	TRBV19	ASSPSTGEGSYNEQF
TRBD2	TRBV7-9	ASSPSGGSQETQY
-	TRBV27	ASTDAGPDYNEQF
TRBD1	TRBV5-4	ASSLDRESGYT
TRBD2	TRBV10-2	ASSESGGGPGTQY
TRBD2	TRBV4-2	ASSQGVGGDGELF
TRBD1	TRBV5-6	ASTGTGVSYEQY
-	TRBV7-6	ASSLAGAPLEQY
TRBD1	TRBV6-5	ASSLDRDSPLH
-	TRBV18	ASSPMNPDTREKLF
-	TRBV5-8	ASSLGQGDEQY
-	TRBV19	ATTIAGGTEKLF
-	TRBV27	ASSSTGVAGNTIY
TRBD1	TRBV15	ATSPDRARTEAF
TRBD2	TRBV30	AWSTSGGAHEQY
TRBD2	TRBV10-3	AISEVLAGTNTGELF
TRBD1	TRBV7-2	ASSRQGLEAF
-	TRBV6-6	ASSPGDGETQY
-	TRBV7-3	ASSGSTDTQY
-	TRBV19	ASEAGSYNEQF
TRBD2	TRBV29-1	SVVPLLAGATLSTDTQY
TRBD1	TRBV6-5	ASSWEGQGRYYGYT
TRBD1	TRBV7-9	ASSPPTGGERREQY
TRBD1	TRBV19	ASRTAGQANEQY
-	TRBV10-1	ASSDFGQPYGYT
-	TRBV20-1	SARPDSYT
TRBD1	TRBV2	ARGQVANYGYT
-	TRBV7-6	ASSLIGIRNEQF
-	TRBV4-3	ASSQDPAGEDGNTIY
-	TRBV13	ASSPRGRASEQY
-	TRBV4-1	ASSPGHTYEQY
TRBD2	TRBV9	ASSPGRGGDTQY
-	TRBV29-1	SGRMSQATNEKLF
TRBD1	TRBV5-1	ASSLEGGQRTTEAF